Each of the 18 T cell receptor beta chains below was sequenced from the same sample in a study of blood T cell repertoires in COVID-19. Some clones are missing from TCRdb's copy, which holds only in-frame ones; the method was immunoSEQ multiplex PCR. This table has some 130,000 clones, around 73% appearing once. Material for sequencing was peripheral blood. All receptors derive from a man in his 60s who had recovered from COVID-19.

The chain joins TRBV5-5 to TRBJ2-6; possible D gene TRBD1, 6 bases. V shed 0 bases and J shed 2 bases, with 18 bases lying between them. The CDR3 is 19 residues long. Germline CDR1 SGHKS, CDR2 YYEKEE (reference sequence). The DNA for the CDR3 is TGTGCCAGCAGCTTGGCCGGACAGACCTTCCTAGCTGGGGCCAACGTCCTGACTTTC. As protein: CASSLAGQTFLAGANVLTF.

This sequence joins TRBV11-3 and TRBJ1-1; D call uncertain. From germline, CDR1 is SGHNT and CDR2 YENEEA. The V gene lost 5 bases and the J gene lost 2 bases, with 15 bases spanning the gap. CDR3 length: 15 amino acids. DNA of the CDR3: TGTGCCAGCAGCCCAGGCGCCCCTGGCAACACTGAAGCTTTCTTT. It is translated as CASSPGAPGNTEAFF.

The genes are TRBV6-6 and TRBJ1-6, with TRBD1 matching over 7 bases. The germline gives CDR1 MNHNY, CDR2 SVGAGI (reference sequence). The CDR3 loop spans 14 amino acids. V trimming: 6 bases; J trimming: 7 bases; junction bases outside the gene matches: 6. The CDR3 DNA reads as TGTGCCAGCAGCGCCGGGACAGAAAATTCACCCCTCCACTTT. Translating it yields CASSAGTENSPLHF.

This chain links TRBV11-2 with TRBJ1-6; weak D call: TRBD1 (6 bases). With 8 bases removed from V and 7 bases from J, the gap between germline ends came to 12 bases. CDR1 is SGHAT, CDR2 FQNNGV, per germline. This CDR3 contains 13 residues. The CDR3 spells CASLRGYNSPLHF. The CDR3 DNA follows: TGTGCCAGCCTCAGGGGCTACAATTCACCCCTCCACTTT.

In its sample, this clone was seen a few times. The chain has TRBV4-1 and TRBJ1-1, with D perhaps TRBD1 (6 bases). Germline CDR1 reads MGHRA; CDR2 reads YSYEKL. The V end was cut by 0 bases, the J end by 4 bases, with 24 bases between. This CDR3 is built from 19 residues. The CDR3 here is CASSQDPYTGTRGITEAFF. The CDR3 nucleotides are TGCGCCAGCAGCCAAGATCCCTATACCGGGACAAGGGGTATCACTGAAGCTTTCTTT.

This chain links TRBV7-8 with TRBJ2-5; D call uncertain. This CDR3 is 14 amino acids long. Per the germline V gene, CDR1 is SGHVS and CDR2 is FQNEAQ. Trimming removed 1 base at V and 2 bases at J, with 8 bases between. CDR3 bases: TGTGCCAGCAGCTTAGTGGCAGCGCAAGAGACCCAGTACTTC. This sequence encodes CASSLVAAQETQYF.

As DNA, the CDR3 is TGTGCCAGCAGCCCTACTAGCGGGGGGCCCAATGAGCAGTTCTTC. It is translated as CASSPTSGGPNEQFF. The chain joins TRBV7-2 to TRBJ2-1, with 12 nucleotides matching TRBD2. Trimming took 5 bases from V and 6 from J; bases not matched to a gene: 5. From germline, CDR1 is SGHTA and CDR2 FQGNSA. The CDR3 runs to 15 residues.

V and J are TRBV19 and TRBJ1-1, with no clear D. CDR1 LNHDA and CDR2 SQIVND come from the germline V gene (reference sequence). The CDR3 totals 13 residues. The germline V and J ends were trimmed by 3 bases and 1 base, with 6 bases remaining between them. In nucleotides, the CDR3 is TGTGCCAGTAGTATGCGGGGGAACACTGAAGCTTTCTTT. Translated: CASSMRGNTEAFF.

This clone was seen a few times. The chain recombines TRBV19 with TRBJ2-1; 9 bases are a match to TRBD2. J was trimmed by 0 bases and V by 6 bases; bases with no gene match: 18. Germline V gene lookup returns CDR1 LNHDA and CDR2 SQIVND (reference sequence). The length of the CDR3 is 20 residues. The CDR3: CASRAGASGAFLSSYNEQFF. CDR3 DNA sequence: TGTGCCAGTAGGGCGGGGGCTAGCGGGGCCTTCCTGAGCTCCTACAATGAGCAGTTCTTC.

The chain recombines TRBV27 with TRBJ1-4; the D is unclear. Germline values: CDR1 MNHEY, CDR2 SMNVEV (reference sequence). V dropped 8 bases and J dropped 4 bases, with 8 bases sitting between them. This CDR3 region has 12 residues. CDR3 amino acids: CASRHINEKLFF. CDR3 bases: TGTGCCAGCCGACACATTAATGAAAAACTGTTTTTT. Combining the CDR3 with reference TRBV27 and TRBJ1-4 gives the whole variable domain EAQVTQNPRYLITVTGKKLTVTCSQNMNHEYMSWYRQDPGLGLRQIYYSMNVEVTDKGDVPEGYKVSRKEKRNFPLILESPSPNQTSLYFCASRHINEKLFFGSGTQLSVL.

J is TRBJ2-7 and V is TRBV27, with 8 bases aligning to TRBD2. CDR3 length equals 15 residues. The J segment lost 0 bases and the V segment lost 6 bases, leaving 7 bases of the junction unmatched. Germline V gene lookup returns CDR1 MNHEY and CDR2 SMNVEV (reference sequence). CDR3 bases: TGTGCCAGCAGCCCGCGGGGGGCTAGCTCCTACGAGCAGTACTTC. Translating gives CASSPRGASSYEQYF.

The genes are TRBV11-3 and TRBJ2-5; 16 nucleotides align to TRBD2. Germline loops: CDR1 SGHNT, CDR2 YENEEA. J lost 5 bases, V lost 4 bases, and 7 bases had no gene match. The CDR3 has 17 residues. This CDR3 is CASSSPGTSGGAETQYF. The CDR3 bases are TGTGCCAGCAGCTCTCCCGGGACTAGCGGGGGGGCGGAGACCCAGTACTTC.

This clone appeared once. The chain carries TRBV19 and TRBJ1-1, with a tentative D call TRBD1 (6 bases). There are 14 residues in the CDR3. V lost 7 bases to trimming and J lost 1 base, with 13 bases between them. Germline V gene sequence: CDR1 LNHDA, CDR2 SQIVND (reference sequence). For the CDR3, the DNA is TGTGCCAGTAACACAGTCAGGGGGAACACTGAAGCTTTCTTT. Translated: CASNTVRGNTEAFF.

The chain recombines TRBV7-2 with TRBJ1-1; D possibly corresponds to TRBD1 (6 bases). Germline lookup yields CDR1 SGHTA and CDR2 FQGNSA. The V and J ends lost 2 bases and 6 bases respectively, with 19 bases between them. The CDR3 contains 16 residues. For the CDR3, the DNA is TGTGCCAGCAGCTTACCTCTCGGACCACAGGGCTCTGAAGCTTTCTTT. Its translation is CASSLPLGPQGSEAFF.

This clone was seen more than once but under ten times. The gene calls are TRBV5-1 and TRBJ2-3; TRBD1 agrees at 9 bases. The V and J ends lost 7 bases and 2 bases, in that order; junction bases with no gene match: 2. Germline lookup yields CDR1 SGHRS and CDR2 YFSETQ. The CDR3 is made up of 13 amino acids. The CDR3 DNA sequence: TGCGCCAGCGGGACAGGGACCACAGATACGCAGTATTTT. This gives the protein CASGTGTTDTQYF.

This sequence joins TRBV27 and TRBJ2-7; D ambiguous. Per the germline V gene, CDR1 is MNHEY and CDR2 is SMNVEV (reference sequence). The germline V and J ends were trimmed by 2 bases and 4 bases, with 9 bases remaining between them. The CDR3 totals 13 residues. CDR3 sequence (DNA): TGTGCCAGCAGTTTAAGTCCGGTTTACGAGCAGTACTTC. It encodes CASSLSPVYEQYF.

Comments on this clone: One end of the junction varies from germline; a read error may be responsible. J is TRBJ1-1 and V is TRBV29-1; tentative D call: TRBD1 (5 bases). The CDR3 is 13 amino acids. The germline gives CDR1 SQVTM, CDR2 ANQGSEA. The CDR3 protein is CSVEGAVGTEAFF. CDR3 nucleotide sequence: TGCAGCGTAGAAGGGGCAGTGGGTACTGAAGCTTTCTTT.

Turning to this clone: An end of the junction does not agree with germline; a read error may underlie this. The chain uses TRBV7-7 and TRBJ2-1, with 11 bases fitting TRBD2. CDR1 and CDR2 (germline): SSHAT, FNYEAQ (reference sequence). CDR3 length equals 15 residues. CDR3 nucleotide sequence: TGTGCTAGCAGCCCGGGACTAGCGGATTACAATGAGCAGTTCTTC. It translates to CASSPGLADYNEQFF.